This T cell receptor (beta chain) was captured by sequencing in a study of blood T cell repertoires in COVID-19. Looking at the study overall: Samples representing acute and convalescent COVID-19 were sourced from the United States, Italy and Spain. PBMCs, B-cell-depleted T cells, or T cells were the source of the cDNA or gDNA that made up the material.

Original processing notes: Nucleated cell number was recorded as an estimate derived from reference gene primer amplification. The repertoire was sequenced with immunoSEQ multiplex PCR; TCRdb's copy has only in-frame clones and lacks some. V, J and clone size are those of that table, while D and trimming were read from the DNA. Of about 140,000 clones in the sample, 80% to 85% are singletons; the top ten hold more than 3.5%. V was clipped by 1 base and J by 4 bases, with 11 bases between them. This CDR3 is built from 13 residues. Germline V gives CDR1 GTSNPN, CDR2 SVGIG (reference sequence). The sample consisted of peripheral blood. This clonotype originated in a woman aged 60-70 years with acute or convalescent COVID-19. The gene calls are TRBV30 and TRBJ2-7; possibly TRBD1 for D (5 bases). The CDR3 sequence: CAWSGRQKYEQYF. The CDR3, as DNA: TGTGCCTGGAGTGGAAGACAGAAGTACGAGCAGTACTTC. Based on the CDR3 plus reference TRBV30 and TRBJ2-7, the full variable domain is SQTIHQWPATLVQPVGSPLSLECTVEGTSNPNLYWYRQAAGRGLQLLFYSVGIGQISSEVPQNLSASRPQDRQFILSSKKLLLSDSGFYLCAWSGRQKYEQYFGPGTRLTVT.